This T cell receptor (beta chain) was identified during a study of blood T cell repertoires in COVID-19 (dated by TCRdb to the early 2020s). Context from the whole study: Collaborator samples came from the United States, Italy and Spain and covered acute and convalescent phases of COVID-19. The material from the prospective study consisted of cDNA or gDNA derived from T cells, B-cell-depleted T cells, or PBMCs. The dataset comprised deeply sampled blood TCRbeta repertoires from subjects exposed to, actively infected with, or recovered from COVID-19. The repertoires were released in a freely available public database intended as a resource for research on the immune response to SARS-CoV-2. The samples were drawn from the first 160 participants of the ongoing ImmuneRACE study and from under 1,500 subjects provided by 6 global collaborators. A de-identified subject ID, COVID-19 status, age in years and sex were almost always included in the sample metadata. HLA class I and class II types, where available, came from metadata supplied by the sample provider rather than from assay-based typing. Paper-wide results and their limitations: The amount of clinical and demographic metadata varied by source and participant and was provided uncurated.

Whole blood was collected in K2EDTA tubes by collaborating institutions according to the institutions' own protocols. For TCRbeta analysis, collaborators shipped samples as frozen whole blood, isolated PBMCs, or DNA extracted from either of those sample types. Points on this clone: It lacks a known antigen. No qualities accompany the bases; no much larger clone lies one base away.

The CDR3 runs 13 amino acids, cysteine and phenylalanine included. Only CDR3 DNA remains: 39 bases, in frame from the first base. V has 7 bases trimmed and J has 6 bases trimmed; junction bases matching no gene number 5. The germline V gene provides CDR1 MDHEN and CDR2 SYDVKM. TCRbeta CDR3 regions were amplified from genomic DNA using the immunoSEQ Assay, a bias-controlled multiplex PCR. In the source study's methods: Within the assay, amplification of reference gene primers was used to estimate how many nucleated cells each sample contained. Sequence reads were collapsed and filtered to measure the absolute abundance of every unique TCRbeta CDR3 rearrangement. For each sample, productive Simpson clonality was calculated as the square root of Simpson's diversity index over productive rearrangements. The source is immuneACCESS, and TCRdb retained only in-frame sequences with V and J called. Part of the clones is not carried over; for the studies checked, unresolved V genes explain less than half of this, and the remainder is unexplained. V and J calls and clone size follow that table, whereas D and trimming were derived from the DNA. For this sample there are about 58,000 clones; around 92% appear just once. The top ten clones comprise 4.6% of the sample.

Sequenced sample: peripheral blood. The chain uses TRBV28 and TRBJ2-2; 7 of the junction bases match TRBD1. The TCR sequence derives from a man aged 50 to 60 with active COVID-19. The CDR3: CASIDRVPGELFF. The bases read TGTGCCAGCATAGACAGGGTGCCCGGGGAGCTGTTTTTT.